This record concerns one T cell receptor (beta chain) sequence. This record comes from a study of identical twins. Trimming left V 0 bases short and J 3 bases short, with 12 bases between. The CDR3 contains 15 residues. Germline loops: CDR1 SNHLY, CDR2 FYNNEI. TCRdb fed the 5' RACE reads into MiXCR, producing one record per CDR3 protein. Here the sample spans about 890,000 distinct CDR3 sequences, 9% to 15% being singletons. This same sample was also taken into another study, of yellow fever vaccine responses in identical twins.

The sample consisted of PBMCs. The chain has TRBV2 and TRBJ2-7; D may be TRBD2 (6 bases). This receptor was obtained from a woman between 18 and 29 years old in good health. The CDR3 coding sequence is TGTGCCAGCAGTGAAGCTGTGGGGGGACGCTACGAGCAGTACTTC. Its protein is CASSEAVGGRYEQYF.